This T cell receptor (beta chain) was found in a study of blood T cells in healthy people across ages. Study results and caveats: Long-lived donors carried more naive CD4+ cells and greater diversity than aged donors.

With a J-beta primer mix and a sample-barcoded 5' primer, a second PCR ran 7 to 11 cycles. Every cDNA molecule carried a tag from a template-switch adaptor bearing 12 random nucleotides. MiXCR was run by TCRdb on the 5' RACE reads, yielding one entry per CDR3 protein. Among fewer than 800,000 distinct CDR3 sequences listed, approximately 25% were seen once. This clonotype was counted between two and nine times. Antigen: not known. Relative to the germline gene, one junction end is altered; a read error may explain this. PBMCs were isolated at a quantity of at least 6.5 million per sample. There are 13 residues in the CDR3. Germline CDR1 and CDR2: MNHEY and SMNVEV (reference sequence). The same data also went into a second study, on T cells of mothers and their children. This second study notes: Samples came from a few healthy Caucasian mothers and their six children.

Material for sequencing was blood. The chain couples TRBV27 to TRBJ2-5; 8 bases agree with TRBD1. The origin of this receptor is a boy aged 5 to 17 in good health. The CDR3 is CASSHGQGQTQCF. DNA of the CDR3: TGTGCCAGCAGTCACGGACAGGGACAGACCCAGTGCTTC.